A single TCR beta chain is shown here with its context. Clones were sequenced by immunoSEQ multiplex PCR, and TCRdb holds only the in-frame ones, with some missing. The data show around 88,000 clones, with 85% to 95% seen just once and 2% to 3% held by the top ten. This specimen belongs to a study of T cell changes during pregnancy in multiple sclerosis. This CDR3 contains 14 residues. V lost 0 bases, J lost 7 bases, and 12 bases lay in between. Germline values: CDR1 LGHNA, CDR2 YNFKEQ. This specimen consisted of peripheral blood, obtained in the first trimester of pregnancy. This chain uses TRBV4-2 with TRBJ1-2, with D possibly TRBD1 on 5 matching bases. The sequence came from a female donor with multiple sclerosis, enrolled in a pregnancy study. The CDR3: CASSQDLGRAGYTF. DNA of the CDR3: TGTGCCAGCAGCCAAGATCTTGGCAGGGCTGGCTACACCTTC.